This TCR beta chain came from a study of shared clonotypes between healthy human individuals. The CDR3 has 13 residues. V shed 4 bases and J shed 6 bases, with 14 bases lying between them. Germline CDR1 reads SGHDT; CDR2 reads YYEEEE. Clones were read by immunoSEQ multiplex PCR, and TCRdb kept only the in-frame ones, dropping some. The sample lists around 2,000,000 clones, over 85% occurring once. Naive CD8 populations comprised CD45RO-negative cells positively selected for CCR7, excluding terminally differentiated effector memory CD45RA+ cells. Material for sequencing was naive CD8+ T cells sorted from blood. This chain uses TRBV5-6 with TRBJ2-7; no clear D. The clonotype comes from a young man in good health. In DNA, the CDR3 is TGTGCCAGCAGCACGACCCTGCGGAGCGAGCAGTACTTC. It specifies CASSTTLRSEQYF. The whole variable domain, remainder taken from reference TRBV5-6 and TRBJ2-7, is DAGVTQSPTHLIKTRGQQVTLRCSPKSGHDTVSWYQQALGQGPQFIFQYYEEEERQRGNFPDRFSGHQFPNYSSELNVNALLLGDSALYLCASSTTLRSEQYFGPGTRLTVT.